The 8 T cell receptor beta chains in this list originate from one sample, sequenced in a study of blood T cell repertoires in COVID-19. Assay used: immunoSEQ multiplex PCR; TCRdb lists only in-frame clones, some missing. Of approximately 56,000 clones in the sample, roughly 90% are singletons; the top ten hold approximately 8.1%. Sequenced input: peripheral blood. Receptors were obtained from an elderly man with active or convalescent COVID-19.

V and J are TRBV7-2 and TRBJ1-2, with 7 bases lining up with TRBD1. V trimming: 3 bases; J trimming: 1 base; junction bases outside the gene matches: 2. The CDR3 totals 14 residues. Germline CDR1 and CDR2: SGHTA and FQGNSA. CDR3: CASSFTGVNYGYTF. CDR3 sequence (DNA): TGTGCCAGCAGCTTTACAGGGGTTAACTATGGCTACACCTTC.

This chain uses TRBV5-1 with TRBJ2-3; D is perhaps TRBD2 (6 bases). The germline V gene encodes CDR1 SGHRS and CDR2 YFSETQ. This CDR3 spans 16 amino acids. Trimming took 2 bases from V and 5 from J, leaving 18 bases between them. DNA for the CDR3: TGCGCCAGCAGCTTCCAAGAAGGGAGGTTAAGAGATACGCAGTATTTT. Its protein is CASSFQEGRLRDTQYF.

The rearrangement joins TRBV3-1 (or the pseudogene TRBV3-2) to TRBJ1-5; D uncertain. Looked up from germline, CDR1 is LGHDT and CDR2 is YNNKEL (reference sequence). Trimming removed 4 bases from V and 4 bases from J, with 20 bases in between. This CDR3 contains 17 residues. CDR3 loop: CASSPPQTGKPNQPQHF. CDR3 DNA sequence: TGTGCCAGCAGCCCACCCCAGACCGGGAAGCCAAATCAGCCCCAGCATTTT.

The CDR3 here is CAWSPTGTGVETQYF. As DNA, the CDR3 is TGTGCCTGGAGTCCTACCGGGACAGGGGTAGAGACCCAGTACTTC. The chain is built from TRBV30 and TRBJ2-5; 10 nucleotides agree with TRBD1. The V segment lost 2 bases and the J segment 4 bases; nucleotides outside the gene matches: 7. The CDR3 totals 15 residues. Germline CDR1 is GTSNPN and CDR2 is SVGIG (reference sequence).

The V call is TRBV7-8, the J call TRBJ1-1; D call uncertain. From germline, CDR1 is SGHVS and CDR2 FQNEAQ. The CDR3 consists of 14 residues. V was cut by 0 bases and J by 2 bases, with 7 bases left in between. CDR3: CASSLAPGNTEAFF. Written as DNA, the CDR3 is TGTGCCAGCAGCTTAGCTCCAGGCAACACTGAAGCTTTCTTT. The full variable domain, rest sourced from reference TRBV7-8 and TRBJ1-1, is GAGVSQSPRYKVAKRGQDVALRCDPISGHVSLFWYQQALGQGPEFLTYFQNEAQLDKSGLPSDRFFAERPEGSVSTLKIQRTQQEDSAVYLCASSLAPGNTEAFFGQGTRLTVV.

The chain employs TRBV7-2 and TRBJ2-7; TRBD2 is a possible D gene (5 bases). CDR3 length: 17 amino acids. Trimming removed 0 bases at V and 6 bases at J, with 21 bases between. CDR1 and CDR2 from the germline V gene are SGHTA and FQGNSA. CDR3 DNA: TGTGCCAGCAGCTTAGCTTCAAGCGGAACCCGCCCTATCGAGCAGTACTTC. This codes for CASSLASSGTRPIEQYF.

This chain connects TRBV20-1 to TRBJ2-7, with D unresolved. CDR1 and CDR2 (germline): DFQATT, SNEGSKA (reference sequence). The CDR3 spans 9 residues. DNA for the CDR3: TGCAGTGCCTCTCCCCCCTTTGTGGTC. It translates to CSASPPFVV.

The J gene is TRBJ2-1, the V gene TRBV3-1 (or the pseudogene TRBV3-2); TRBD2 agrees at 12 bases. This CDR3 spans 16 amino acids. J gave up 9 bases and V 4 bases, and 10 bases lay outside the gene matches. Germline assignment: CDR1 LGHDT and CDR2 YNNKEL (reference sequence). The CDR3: CASSRTSGTRGSEQFF. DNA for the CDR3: TGTGCCAGCAGCCGGACTAGCGGGACTCGGGGGAGTGAGCAGTTCTTC.